A selection of T cell receptor beta chains follows, all from one sample in a study of human T cells and chemical hapten exposure. One entry per CDR3 protein results from TCRdb running MiXCR on the RACE reads. This repertoire shows roughly 60,000 distinct CDR3 sequences, over 10% found once; its top ten account for 2.4%. Specimen: whole blood, collected in connection with sensitization to the hapten diphenylcyclopropenone (DPC). These receptors were obtained from a man aged 30 to 39 with alopecia areata. Some clones in this sample may be carry-over from other donors' samples. CDR3s include the opening cysteine and the closing phenylalanine or tryptophan. A D gene is named only where the DNA matches it firmly. A clone size is listed for some rows: how often the clone was seen (once, few, many), or a class if it is expanded.

DNA	CDR3	size	D	V	J
TGCAGCGTTGGAGAGAACTCCTATGGCTACACCTTC	CSVGENSYGYTF	many	-	TRBV29-1	TRBJ1-2
TGCAGCGTTGAAGAGGTCAGGGAGGGTGAGCAGTTCTTC	CSVEEVREGEQFF	few	TRBD2	TRBV29-1	TRBJ2-1
TGTGCCAGCAGTCAGACATTCGGGGGGACTGAAGCTTTCTTT	CASSQTFGGTEAFF	many	-	TRBV6-4	TRBJ1-1
TGTGCCAGCAGCTTCTTCCTCGACAGGGGAGCGGGCGAGCAGTACTTC	CASSFFLDRGAGEQYF	few	TRBD1	TRBV6-5	TRBJ2-7
TGTGCCAGCAGTTCCGCGGGACTTTGGAACACTGAAGCTTTCTTT	CASSSAGLWNTEAFF	-	-	TRBV6-5	TRBJ1-1
TGTGCCAGCAGCCTTGTCGGAGAGACCCAGTACTTC	CASSLVGETQYF	many	-	TRBV12-3/TRBV12-4	TRBJ2-5
TGCGCCAGCAGCGGATTGACTAGCGGGGGTTACGAGCAGTACTTC	CASSGLTSGGYEQYF	many	TRBD2	TRBV5-1	TRBJ2-7
TGTGCCAGTATCCCCCCGGGGAGCTCCTACAATGAGCAGTTCTTC	CASIPPGSSYNEQFF	many	-	TRBV19	TRBJ2-1
TGTGCCAGCAGCTCTTCCGGGGGCGGAAAATTCTTC	CASSSSGGGKFF	few	-	TRBV7-9	TRBJ2-1
TGTGCCACCAGCAGAGATGGATACGAGCAGTACTTC	CATSRDGYEQYF	many	-	TRBV15	TRBJ2-7
TGCAGTGCTAGAGTGGGGCTAGCGGCGTCCTACAATGAGCAGTTCTTC	CSARVGLAASYNEQFF	-	TRBD2	TRBV20-1	TRBJ2-1
TGTGCCAGCAGTTTATTCGGGAATGAGCAGTTCTTC	CASSLFGNEQFF	-	-	TRBV28	TRBJ2-1
TGTGCCAGCAATTGGGGGACGCCGGATAATTCACCCCTCCACTTT	CASNWGTPDNSPLHF	many	-	TRBV11-2	TRBJ1-6
TGTGCCAGCAGCAGATTCCCCGGGACTAGCGGGGCCCCCACAGATACGCAGTATTTT	CASSRFPGTSGAPTDTQYF	-	TRBD2	TRBV7-9	TRBJ2-3
TGTGCCATCAGTGAGGGTACAGGGCTTCGGAATTCACCCCTCCACTTT	CAISEGTGLRNSPLHF	once	-	TRBV10-3	TRBJ1-6
TGTGCCAGCAGTTACGGCGCAGGGGTAGGAGATACGCAGTATTTT	CASSYGAGVGDTQYF	many	-	TRBV12-3/TRBV12-4	TRBJ2-3
TGTGCCAGCAGTTTTGGTAGCACTGAAGCTTTCTTT	CASSFGSTEAFF	few	-	TRBV12-3/TRBV12-4	TRBJ1-1
TGTGCCAGCAGCTTTTTTACAGCGAACACTGAAGCTTTCTTT	CASSFFTANTEAFF	-	-	TRBV11-2	TRBJ1-1
TGTGCCAGCAGCCCCGGTCGGGATTCAACTAATGAAAAACTGTTTTTT	CASSPGRDSTNEKLFF	-	-	TRBV5-5	TRBJ1-4
TGTGCCAGTAGTGCCCGGGACAGGAACACAGATACGCAGTATTTT	CASSARDRNTDTQYF	-	TRBD1	TRBV19	TRBJ2-3
TGTGCCAGCTCACCATATCAAGCAGGGGGGGGCCAGCCCCAGCATTTT	CASSPYQAGGGQPQHF	-	TRBD1	TRBV18	TRBJ1-5
TGTGCCAGCAGCTTCTTTCAGGGTAGCGGGGCGACGGGGGAGCTGTTTTTT	CASSFFQGSGATGELFF	-	TRBD2	TRBV5-6	TRBJ2-2